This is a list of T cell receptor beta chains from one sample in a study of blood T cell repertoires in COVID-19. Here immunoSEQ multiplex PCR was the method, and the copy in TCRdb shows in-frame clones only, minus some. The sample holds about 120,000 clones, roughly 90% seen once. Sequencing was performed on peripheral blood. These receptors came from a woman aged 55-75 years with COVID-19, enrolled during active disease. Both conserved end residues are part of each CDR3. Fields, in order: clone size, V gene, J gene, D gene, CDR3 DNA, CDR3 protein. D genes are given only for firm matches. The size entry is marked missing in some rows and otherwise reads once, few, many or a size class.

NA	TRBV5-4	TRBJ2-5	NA	TGTGCCAGCAGCTCTATCCAAGAGACCCAGTACTTC	CASSSIQETQYF
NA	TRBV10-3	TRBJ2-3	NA	TGTGCCATCAGTGGTGCGGTGTCGGGGGTACTCACAGATACGCAGTATTTT	CAISGAVSGVLTDTQYF
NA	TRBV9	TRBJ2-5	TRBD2	TGTGCCAGCAGCACAGCAAGGGGGGGGACTAGCGGGTTGGTCGCGTACGAGACCCAGTACTTC	CASSTARGGTSGLVAYETQYF
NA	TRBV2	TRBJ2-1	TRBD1	TGTGCCAGCAGCCAAATAAGGGGGACAGGGAAAGAGGTATGGAATGAGCAGTTCTTC	CASSQIRGTGKEVWNEQFF
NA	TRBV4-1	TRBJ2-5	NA	TGCGCCAGCAGCTCCCGGTTGTCAGGGAACAGGGAGACCCAGTACTTC	CASSSRLSGNRETQYF
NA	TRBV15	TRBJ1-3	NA	TGTGCCACCAGCAGAGATGAGGGGGAAGCCATATATTTT	CATSRDEGEAIYF
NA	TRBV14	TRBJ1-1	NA	TGTGCCAGCAGCCAAGAGTGGGGGCGGAACACTGAAGCTTTCTTT	CASSQEWGRNTEAFF
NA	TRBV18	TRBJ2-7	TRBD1	TGTGCCAGCTCACGGGGTCCGACAGGGGATCGTCGCGAGCAGTACTTC	CASSRGPTGDRREQYF
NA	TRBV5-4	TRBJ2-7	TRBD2	TGTGCCAGCAGCTCCCGGGGGGGGCCCTCCGAGCAGTACTTC	CASSSRGGPSEQYF
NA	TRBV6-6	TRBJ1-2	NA	TGTGCCAGCAGTTACTCGTCATCATTTCACTATGGCTACACCTTC	CASSYSSSFHYGYTF
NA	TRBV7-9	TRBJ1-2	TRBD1	TGTGCCAGCAGCTTTGGGGGGCCGGGACAGGGCTCTGGCTACACCTTC	CASSFGGPGQGSGYTF
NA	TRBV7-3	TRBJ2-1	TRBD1	TGTGCCAGCAGCCCCGCCGGGGACAGGTTTTACAATGAGCAGTTCTTC	CASSPAGDRFYNEQFF
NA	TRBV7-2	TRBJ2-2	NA	TGTGCCAGCAGGCGGGCCGGGACAACGAACACCGGGGAGCTGTTTTTT	CASRRAGTTNTGELFF
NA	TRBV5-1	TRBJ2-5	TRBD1	TGCGCCAGCTCAAGACTACGGGGTCTTACAGGGGAAGAGACCCAGTACTTC	CASSRLRGLTGEETQYF
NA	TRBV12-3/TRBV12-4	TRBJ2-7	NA	TGTGCCAGCAGTTTGGCCAGAAGCTACGAGCAGTACTTC	CASSLARSYEQYF
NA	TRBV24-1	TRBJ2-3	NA	TGTGCCACCAGTGATCCGTTGGATACGCAGTATTTT	CATSDPLDTQYF
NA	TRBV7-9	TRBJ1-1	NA	TGTGCCAGCAGCTTAGTAGAGAACACTGAAGCTTTCTTT	CASSLVENTEAFF
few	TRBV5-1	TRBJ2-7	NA	TGCGCCAGCAGCCCGGGACTGACAACCTACGAGCAGTACTTC	CASSPGLTTYEQYF
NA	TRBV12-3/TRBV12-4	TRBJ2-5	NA	TGTGCCAGCAGCCGTTTTCAAGAGACCCAGTACTTC	CASSRFQETQYF
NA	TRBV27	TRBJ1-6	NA	TGTGCCAGCAGTCCAGCGGAGCTGTCACCCCTCCACTTT	CASSPAELSPLHF
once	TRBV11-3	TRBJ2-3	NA	TGTGCCAGCAGCTTGGGCATGGAGGCAGATACGCAGTATTTT	CASSLGMEADTQYF
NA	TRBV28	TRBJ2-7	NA	TGTGCCAGCAGTCAAACAGGGACCTCCTACGAGCAGTACTTC	CASSQTGTSYEQYF
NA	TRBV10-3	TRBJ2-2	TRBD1	TGTGCCACCACCGGCCAGGGGGTCGTAGGCACCGGGGAGCTGTTTTTT	CATTGQGVVGTGELFF
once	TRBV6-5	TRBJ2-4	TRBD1	TGTGCCAGCAGTTACTCCGGGACAGGGATTGTGAACATTCAGTACTTC	CASSYSGTGIVNIQYF
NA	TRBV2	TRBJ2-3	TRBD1	TGTGCCAGCAGTGAATTTGGTATGAGGGGGCGGGCACGCACAGATACGCAGTATTTT	CASSEFGMRGRARTDTQYF
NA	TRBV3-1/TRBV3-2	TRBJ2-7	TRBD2	TGTGCCAGCAGCCAAGTGGGGCTAGCGGGGGAACGCCCCTACGAGCAGTACTTC	CASSQVGLAGERPYEQYF
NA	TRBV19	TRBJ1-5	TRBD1	TGTGCCAGTAGTCTCCGGGACAGGGGGACGCCCCAGCATTTT	CASSLRDRGTPQHF
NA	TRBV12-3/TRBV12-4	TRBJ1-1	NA	TGTGCCAGCAGTTTAGGCTATCAGGGGACTTTCTTT	CASSLGYQGTFF
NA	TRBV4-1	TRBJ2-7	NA	TGCGCCAGCAGCCAAGGGGCTTGGTCCCACTACGAGCAGTACTTC	CASSQGAWSHYEQYF
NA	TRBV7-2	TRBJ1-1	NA	TGTGCCAGCAGCTTTAATATGAACACTGAAGCTTTCTTT	CASSFNMNTEAFF
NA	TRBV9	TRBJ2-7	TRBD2	TGTGCCAGCAGCGTAAGTGGGACTAGCGGCTACGAGCAGTACTTC	CASSVSGTSGYEQYF
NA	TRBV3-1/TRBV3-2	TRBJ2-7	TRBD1	TGTGCCAGCAGCCAGGACAGGATGAAAGAGCAGTACTTC	CASSQDRMKEQYF
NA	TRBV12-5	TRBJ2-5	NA	TGTGCTAGTGGTTTTGGATTTTGGGGGCTTCAAGAGACCCAGTACTTC	CASGFGFWGLQETQYF
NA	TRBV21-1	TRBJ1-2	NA	TGTGCCAGCAGCAAACGGTTACAGGGGGCGAGGGAGTATGGCTACACCTTC	CASSKRLQGAREYGYTF
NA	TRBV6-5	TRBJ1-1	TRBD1	TGTGCCAGCAGTTCTGAAACAGGACAGGGGAACACTGAAGCTTTCTTT	CASSSETGQGNTEAFF
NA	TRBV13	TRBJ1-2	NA	TGTGCCAGCAGCTTACCAGGGGCAGTAGGCTACACCTTC	CASSLPGAVGYTF
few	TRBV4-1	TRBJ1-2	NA	TGCGCCAGCAGCCAATATTCTTATGGCTACACCTTC	CASSQYSYGYTF
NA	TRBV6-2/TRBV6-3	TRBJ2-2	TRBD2	TGTGCCAGCAGTTACTCGATGGGGGGGAGCACCGGGGAGCTGTTTTTT	CASSYSMGGSTGELFF
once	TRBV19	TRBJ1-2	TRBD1	TGTGCCAGTAGTATAGTCGACAGGGTGGATCTTCATGGCTACACCTTC	CASSIVDRVDLHGYTF
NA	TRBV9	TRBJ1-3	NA	TGTGCCAGCAGCGTAGGGGGATCCCTTAGTGCGGGTCTATCTGGAAACACCATATATTTT	CASSVGGSLSAGLSGNTIYF
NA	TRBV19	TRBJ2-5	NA	TGTGCCAGTAGTATCATGGCGGGGCGCGGGGAGACCCAGTACTTC	CASSIMAGRGETQYF
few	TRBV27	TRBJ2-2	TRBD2	TGTGCCAGCCGGGGTAGCGGGGGGGAGAACACCGGGGAGCTGTTTTTT	CASRGSGGENTGELFF
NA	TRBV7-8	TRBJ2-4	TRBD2	TGTGCCAGCAGCATGACTAGCGGGAGCCTAAACATTCAGTACTTC	CASSMTSGSLNIQYF
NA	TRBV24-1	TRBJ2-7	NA	TGTGCCACCAGTGACACCCACCGACAGACAACCTACGAGCAGTACTTC	CATSDTHRQTTYEQYF
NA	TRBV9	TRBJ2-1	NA	TGTGCCAGCAGCGTAGGGGGCTGGGGCCAGGAGCAGTTCTTC	CASSVGGWGQEQFF
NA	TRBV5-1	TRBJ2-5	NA	TGCGCCAGCAGCGAGGGAGAGACCCAGTACTTC	CASSEGETQYF
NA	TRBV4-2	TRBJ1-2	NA	TGTGCCAGCAGCCAACAGGGTTCCTATGGCTACACCTTC	CASSQQGSYGYTF
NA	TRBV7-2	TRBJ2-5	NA	TGTGCCAGCAGCTTTTACGGGCGGGGGCAAAGCGAGACCCAGTACTTC	CASSFYGRGQSETQYF
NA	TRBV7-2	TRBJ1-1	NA	TGTGCCAGCAGCTACGGGACTCCCACGGAAGCTTTCTTT	CASSYGTPTEAFF
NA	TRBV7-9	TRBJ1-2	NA	TGTGCCAGCAGCTTAGCGTTTGGGCCCCCAAGCTATGGCTACACCTTC	CASSLAFGPPSYGYTF